Listed below are T cell receptor beta chains from one sample, sequenced in a study of read filtering for tumor transcriptome and immune sequencing. TCRdb recomputed calls from the reads with MiXCR, one row per CDR3 protein. Altogether about 90,000 distinct CDR3 sequences are present, about 12% being singletons, with the ten largest covering 14% to 15%. The sample consisted of a population of CD138-negative cells sorted from bone marrow. The receptors here all came from a donor at least 40 years old with multiple myeloma. Each CDR3 is given without its conserved first and last residue. Size values are once, few and many counts, or a class for expanded clones, and some rows have none.

TRBJ2-2,TRBV20-1,NA,SARDATQATGELF
TRBJ1-6,TRBV29-1,many,SVSQGQDSPLH
TRBJ2-3,TRBV20-1,many,SPGAGTDTQY
TRBJ2-1,TRBV5-1,few,ASSLQEYNEQF
TRBJ1-6,TRBV2,many,ASRQDRGQSPLH
TRBJ2-5,TRBV19,NA,ASSSRTREETQY
TRBJ1-5,TRBV19,many,ASTTLGTGHQPQH
TRBJ2-1,TRBV2,many,ASSEEGQSSHSEQF
TRBJ2-1,TRBV28,many,ASRQYNEQF
TRBJ2-7,TRBV5-6,few,ASSLVRGPDYEQY
TRBJ1-1,TRBV29-1,many,SVVKQMNTEAF
TRBJ2-3,TRBV29-1,many,SVGRRGSDTQY
TRBJ2-1,TRBV5-1,many,ASSSRDSYNEQF
TRBJ2-1,TRBV6-4,NA,ASSPIGSSYNEQF
TRBJ2-2,TRBV5-4,few,ASSVQGADTGELF
TRBJ2-7,TRBV20-1,few,SAGTSASYEQY
TRBJ1-1,TRBV2,NA,ASRVIGRTEAF
TRBJ2-4,TRBV2,many,ASSGTGADIQY
TRBJ2-5,TRBV10-2,many,ASSDSGQETQY
TRBJ2-5,TRBV6-2/TRBV6-3,many,ASSYLDYAQETQY
TRBJ2-7,TRBV11-2,few,ASTLRDRAEASYEQY
TRBJ2-1,TRBV7-9,many,ASSLGATGQQF
TRBJ2-2,TRBV2,many,ASRPSGNRNTGELF
TRBJ2-7,TRBV2,many,ASTGGLAVRYEQY
TRBJ2-3,TRBV20-1,many,SARDQGGASDTQY
TRBJ2-1,TRBV24-1,many,ATSEFTTSGRANEQF
TRBJ2-3,TRBV4-1,many,ASSQDRTSGSIDTQY
TRBJ2-5,TRBV5-1,few,ASRWGTGTLETQY
TRBJ1-2,TRBV12-3/TRBV12-4,NA,ASSLGIRGGIGYT
TRBJ1-2,TRBV5-1,few,ASSATGETNYGYT
TRBJ2-2,TRBV7-9,many,ASSPTHDTGELF
TRBJ2-5,TRBV20-1,many,SARDPGGGETQY
TRBJ2-7,TRBV25-1,many,ASSGGTETYEQY
TRBJ2-1,TRBV4-2,few,ASSYPGLANNEQF
TRBJ2-7,TRBV30,many,AWDRASYEQY
TRBJ2-5,TRBV20-1,many,SARDQQGAAETQY
TRBJ2-1,TRBV5-5,many,ASSLSGSWSNEQF
TRBJ2-7,TRBV2,many,AIEDGYEQY
TRBJ2-3,TRBV19,many,ASSHGGTIPLSTDTQY
TRBJ2-3,TRBV29-1,many,SVEAEEQSREY
TRBJ1-4,TRBV4-1,many,ASSGPKNEKLF
TRBJ2-1,TRBV7-2,many,ASSLGRGLEQF
TRBJ1-3,TRBV5-1,NA,ASSETVSGNTIY
TRBJ2-5,TRBV10-3,many,AISDSRGGETQY
TRBJ2-3,TRBV20-1,many,SARAGAPTDTRY
TRBJ2-3,TRBV7-2,many,ASRPVTDTQY
TRBJ2-1,TRBV11-3,many,ASSLRFGLVQNEQF
TRBJ1-6,TRBV12-3/TRBV12-4,many,ASSQHRGGNSPLH
TRBJ1-1,TRBV12-3/TRBV12-4,many,ASSQQENTEAF
TRBJ1-1,TRBV7-2,NA,ASNWRTANTEAF
TRBJ1-1,TRBV7-6,many,ASSLEGGAEAF
TRBJ2-7,TRBV7-2,many,ASSPQAGEQY
TRBJ1-5,TRBV28,NA,ASSLWTPRGQPQH
TRBJ2-1,TRBV11-2,many,ASSFLGSNEQF